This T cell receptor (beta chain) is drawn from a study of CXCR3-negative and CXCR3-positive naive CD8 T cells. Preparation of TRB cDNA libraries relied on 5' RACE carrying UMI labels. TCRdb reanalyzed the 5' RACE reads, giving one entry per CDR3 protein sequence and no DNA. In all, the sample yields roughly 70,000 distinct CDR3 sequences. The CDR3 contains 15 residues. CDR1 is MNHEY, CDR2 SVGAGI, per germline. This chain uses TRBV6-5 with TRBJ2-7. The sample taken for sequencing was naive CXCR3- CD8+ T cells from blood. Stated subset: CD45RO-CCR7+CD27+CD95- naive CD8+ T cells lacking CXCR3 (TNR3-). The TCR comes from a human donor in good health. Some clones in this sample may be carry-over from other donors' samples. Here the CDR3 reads CASSYSSGESYEQYF.